The clone carrying this T cell receptor beta chain was seen repeatedly, ten times or more. Its antigen is not known. The data are from a study of regulatory T cells in long-lasting Graves disease. CDR3 regions were amplified by Arm-PCR using iRepertoire HTBI primers to build TCR beta libraries. Authors' processing steps: Taken together, the samples had 60 or so TRBV and more than twelve TRBJ segments identified. MiXCR, applied by TCRdb to the multiplex PCR reads, yields one record per CDR3 protein. TCRdb assigned the V and J calls; the authors' analysis was not used. The data hold roughly 500,000 distinct CDR3 sequences, with around a fifth observed a single time. Study outcomes and limitations: Peripheral blood, not thyroid tissue, was the sole material studied.

As to time point: persistent/refractory GD, antithyroid drugs over 5 years with positive TRAb. PBMCs provided the RNA from which the TCR library was made. The starting material was peripheral blood mononuclear cells (PBMCs), obtained when the disease was refractory, from a patient treated with antithyroid drugs. This TCR came from a female donor with Graves disease.

CDR3 bases: TGTGCCAGCAGCCCGGGGACAGCTAACTATGGCTACACCTTC. Protein product: CASSPGTANYGYTF. The chain employs TRBV7-9 and TRBJ1-2, with 7 positions matching TRBD1. From germline, CDR1 is SEHNR and CDR2 FQNEAQ (reference sequence). Unmatched junction bases numbered 3, after V lost 5 bases and J lost 0 bases. This CDR3 is built from 14 residues.